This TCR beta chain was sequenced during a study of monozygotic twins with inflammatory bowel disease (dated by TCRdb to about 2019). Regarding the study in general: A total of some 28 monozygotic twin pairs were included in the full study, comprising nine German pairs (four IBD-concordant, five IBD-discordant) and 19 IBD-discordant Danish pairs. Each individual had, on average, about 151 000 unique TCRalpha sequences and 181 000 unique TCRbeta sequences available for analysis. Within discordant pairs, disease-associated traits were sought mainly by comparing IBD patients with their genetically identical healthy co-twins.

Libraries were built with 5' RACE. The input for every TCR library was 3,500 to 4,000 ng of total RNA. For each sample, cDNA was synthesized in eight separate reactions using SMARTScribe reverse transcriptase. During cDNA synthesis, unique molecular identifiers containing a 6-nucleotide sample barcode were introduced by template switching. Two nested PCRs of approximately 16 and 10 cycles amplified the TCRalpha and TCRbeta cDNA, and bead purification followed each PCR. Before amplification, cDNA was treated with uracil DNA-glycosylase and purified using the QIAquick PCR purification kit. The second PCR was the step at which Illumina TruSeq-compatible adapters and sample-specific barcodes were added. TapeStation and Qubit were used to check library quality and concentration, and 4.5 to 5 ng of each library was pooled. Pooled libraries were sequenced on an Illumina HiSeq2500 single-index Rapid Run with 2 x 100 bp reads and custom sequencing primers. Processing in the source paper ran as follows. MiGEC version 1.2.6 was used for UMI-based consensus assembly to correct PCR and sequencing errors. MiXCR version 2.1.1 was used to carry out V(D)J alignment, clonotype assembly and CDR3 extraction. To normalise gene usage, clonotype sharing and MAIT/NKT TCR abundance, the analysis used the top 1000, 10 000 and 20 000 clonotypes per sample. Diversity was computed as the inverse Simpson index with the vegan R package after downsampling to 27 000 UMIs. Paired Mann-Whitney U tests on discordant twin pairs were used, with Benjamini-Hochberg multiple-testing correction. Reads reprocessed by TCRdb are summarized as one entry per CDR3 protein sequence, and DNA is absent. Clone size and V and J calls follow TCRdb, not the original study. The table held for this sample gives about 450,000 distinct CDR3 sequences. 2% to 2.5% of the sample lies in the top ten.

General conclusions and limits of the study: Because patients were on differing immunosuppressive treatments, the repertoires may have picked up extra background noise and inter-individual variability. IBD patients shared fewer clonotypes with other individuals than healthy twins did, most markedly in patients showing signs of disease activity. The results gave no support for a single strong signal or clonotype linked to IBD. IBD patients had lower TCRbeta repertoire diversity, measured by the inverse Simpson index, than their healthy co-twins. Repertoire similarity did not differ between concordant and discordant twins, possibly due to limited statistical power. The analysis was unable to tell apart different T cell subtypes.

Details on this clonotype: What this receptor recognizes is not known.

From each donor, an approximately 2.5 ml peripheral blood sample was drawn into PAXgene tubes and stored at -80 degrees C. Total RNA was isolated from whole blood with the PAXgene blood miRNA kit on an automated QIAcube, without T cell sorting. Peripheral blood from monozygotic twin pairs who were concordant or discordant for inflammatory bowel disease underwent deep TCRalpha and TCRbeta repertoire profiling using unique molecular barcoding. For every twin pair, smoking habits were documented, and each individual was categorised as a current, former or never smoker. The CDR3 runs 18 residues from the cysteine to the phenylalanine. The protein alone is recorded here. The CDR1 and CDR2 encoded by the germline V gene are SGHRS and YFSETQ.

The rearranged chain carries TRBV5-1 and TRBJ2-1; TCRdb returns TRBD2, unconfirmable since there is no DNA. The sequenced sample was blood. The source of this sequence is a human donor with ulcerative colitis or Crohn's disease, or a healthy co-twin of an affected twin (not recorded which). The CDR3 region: CASSLDSSGGFRGNEQFF.